This TCR beta chain was recorded in a study of PD-L1 blockade in urothelial cancer. The repertoire was sequenced with immunoSEQ multiplex PCR; TCRdb's copy has only in-frame clones and lacks some. Here the sample spans tens of thousands of clones, around nine tenths being singletons. Germline V gene lookup returns CDR1 SGHDT and CDR2 YYEEEE. V lost 1 base to trimming and J lost 7 bases; unmatched junction nucleotides: 7. The CDR3 contains 15 residues. The chain joins TRBV5-6 to TRBJ2-5, with TRBD2 identical over 10 bases. This sequence was found in a man between 60 and 70 years old with urothelial cancer. The specimen was PBMCs, collected around atezolizumab (anti-PD-L1) treatment. CDR3 DNA: TGTGCCAGCAGCTTGATAGCGGGGGGAGAAAGGACCCAGTACTTC. This translates into CASSLIAGGERTQYF.